What follows are 12 T cell receptor beta chains derived from one specimen sequenced in a study of blood T cells in healthy people across ages. The authors ran a second PCR of 7 to 11 cycles using a sample-barcoded 5' primer and a J-beta primer mix. Via MiXCR, TCRdb re-called the 5' RACE reads, giving one row per CDR3 protein. Of roughly 640,000 distinct CDR3 sequences listed, about 28% are singletons. Sequences were obtained from blood. The source is a woman over 75 in good health.

Of note for this clonotype: A read error is possible here, since a much larger clone lies one base away. The chain uses TRBV7-3 and TRBJ1-4, with unresolved D. V was trimmed by 0 bases and J by 8 bases, leaving 10 bases between them. From germline, CDR1 is SGHTA and CDR2 FQGTGA. The CDR3 contains 14 residues. CDR3 amino acids: CASSLTVGDEKLFF. As DNA, the CDR3 is TGTGCCAGCAGCTTAACGGTGGGCGACGAAAAACTGTTTTTT.

At least ten counts were recorded for this clonotype. This chain links TRBV20-1 with TRBJ2-1; D is ambiguous. Germline-derived CDR1 and CDR2 are DFQATT and SNEGSKA (reference sequence). The CDR3 is 15 residues long. V was pared by 4 bases and J by 2 bases, with 15 bases between. The CDR3 reads CSATTSADPYNEQFF. DNA of the CDR3: TGCAGTGCTACCACCTCGGCGGACCCCTACAATGAGCAGTTCTTC.

This clonotype was observed many times. The chain couples TRBV7-8 to TRBJ1-1; tentative D call: TRBD1 (6 bases). This CDR3 is 14 amino acids long. Trimming left V 4 bases short and J 3 bases short, with 12 bases between. Per germline, CDR1 SGHVS and CDR2 FQNEAQ. The CDR3 region is CASSSWGADTEAFF. DNA for the CDR3: TGTGCCAGCAGCTCCTGGGGGGCGGACACTGAAGCTTTCTTT.

This clonotype was detected many times. The J gene is TRBJ1-2, the V gene TRBV15, with D tentatively TRBD1 (6 bases). V was cut by 0 bases and J by 8 bases, with 19 bases left in between. CDR1 is LNHNV, CDR2 YYDKDF, per germline (reference sequence). The CDR3 has 16 residues. The CDR3 loop reads CATSRDLTGGQTGYTF. As DNA, the CDR3 is TGTGCCACCAGCAGAGATTTGACAGGAGGCCAAACCGGCTACACCTTC.

The chain is built from TRBV20-1 and TRBJ1-5, with D perhaps TRBD1 (6 bases). The CDR3 is 15 residues long. V lost 3 bases and J lost 0, with 12 bases in between. Germline CDR1 reads DFQATT; CDR2 reads SNEGSKA (reference sequence). The CDR3 nucleotides read TGCAGTGCTAGGGGGGAGGGGGGTAGCAATCAGCCCCAGCATTTT. Amino acid sequence: CSARGEGGSNQPQHF.

This clonotype was seen only a few times. This clone may be a read error of a much larger clone one base away. The chain combines TRBV24-1 with TRBJ2-1; D not resolved. The germline V gene encodes CDR1 KGHDR and CDR2 SFDVKD. This CDR3 is 12 amino acids long. V gave up 4 bases and J gave up 9 bases, with 9 bases separating them. Written as DNA, the CDR3 is TGTGCCACCAGTGACCATAGAGGTGAGCAGTTCTTC. Its translation: CATSDHRGEQFF.

A single count supports this clonotype. CDR3 region: CSVVSGTQAKNIQYF. The CDR3 region has the DNA TGCAGCGTTGTTTCTGGGACTCAAGCCAAAAACATTCAGTACTTC. The chain uses TRBV29-1 and TRBJ2-4, with D perhaps TRBD2 (6 bases). Trimming took off 4 bases at V and 0 bases at J, with 13 bases between the two ends. Germline CDR1 reads SQVTM; CDR2 reads ANQGSEA. The length of the CDR3 is 15 residues.

This clonotype has only a few counts. With a much larger clone just one base away, this may be a read error. This sequence joins TRBV24-1 and TRBJ2-2, with unresolved D. V was trimmed by 4 bases and J by 10 bases, leaving 15 bases between them. This CDR3 region has 14 residues. CDR1 and CDR2 from the germline V gene are KGHDR and SFDVKD. DNA for the CDR3: TGTGCCACCAGTGAGCCAGGAGTCCCCGAGGAGCTGTTTTTT. This gives the protein CATSEPGVPEELFF.

This clonotype has at least ten counts. The chain couples TRBV5-1 to TRBJ1-5, with TRBD1 as a possible D gene (5 bases). This CDR3 comprises 15 residues. Between the trimmed V and J ends, which lost 0 bases and 0 bases, there was a span of 7 bases. Germline V gene lookup returns CDR1 SGHRS and CDR2 YFSETQ. CDR3 in DNA: TGCGCCAGCAGCTTGGGACAGTATAGCAATCAGCCCCAGCATTTT. It specifies CASSLGQYSNQPQHF.

V gene TRBV6-6 combines with J gene TRBJ2-2, with D hard to call. V lost 4 bases and J 4 bases, leaving 16 bases between the germline ends. In germline, CDR1 is MNHNY, CDR2 SVGAGI (reference sequence). This CDR3 is built from 16 residues. CDR3 amino acids: CASSLYKGMGTGELFF. The CDR3 DNA sequence: TGTGCCAGCAGTTTGTACAAGGGAATGGGCACCGGGGAGCTGTTTTTT.

The chain couples TRBV6-5 to TRBJ2-1; possibly TRBD2 for D (6 bases). The CDR3 extends over 14 amino acids. Germline V CDR1 and CDR2: MNHEY, SVGAGI. V was shortened by 0 bases and J by 10 bases, with 13 bases between the two germline ends. In nucleotides, the CDR3 is TGTGCCAGCAGTTACTCGAGCCGGGGGTGGGAGCAGTTCTTC. Translation gives CASSYSSRGWEQFF.

This clonotype has just a few counts. This chain connects TRBV30 to TRBJ1-5; TRBD1 aligns across 10 bases. CDR1 and CDR2 from the germline V gene are GTSNPN and SVGIG (reference sequence). V lost 5 bases, J lost 3 bases, and 7 bases stayed unmatched. This CDR3 contains 15 residues. The CDR3 is CAWGPGQGINQPQHF. CDR3 bases: TGTGCCTGGGGCCCGGGACAGGGGATCAATCAGCCCCAGCATTTT.